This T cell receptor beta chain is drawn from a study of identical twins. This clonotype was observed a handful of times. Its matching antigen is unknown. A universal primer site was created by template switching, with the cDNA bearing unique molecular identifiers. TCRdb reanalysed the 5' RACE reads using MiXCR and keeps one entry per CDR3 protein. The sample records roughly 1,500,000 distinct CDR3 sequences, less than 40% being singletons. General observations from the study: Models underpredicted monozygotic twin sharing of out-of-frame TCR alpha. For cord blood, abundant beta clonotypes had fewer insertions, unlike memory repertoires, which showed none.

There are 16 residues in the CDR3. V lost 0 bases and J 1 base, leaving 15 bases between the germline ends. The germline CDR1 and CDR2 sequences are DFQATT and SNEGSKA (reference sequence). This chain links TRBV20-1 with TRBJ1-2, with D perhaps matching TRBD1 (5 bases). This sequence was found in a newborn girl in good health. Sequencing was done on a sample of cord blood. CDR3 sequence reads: CSARDRDDRSNYGYTF. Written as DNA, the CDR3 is TGCAGTGCTAGAGACAGGGACGACCGGAGTAACTATGGCTACACCTTC.